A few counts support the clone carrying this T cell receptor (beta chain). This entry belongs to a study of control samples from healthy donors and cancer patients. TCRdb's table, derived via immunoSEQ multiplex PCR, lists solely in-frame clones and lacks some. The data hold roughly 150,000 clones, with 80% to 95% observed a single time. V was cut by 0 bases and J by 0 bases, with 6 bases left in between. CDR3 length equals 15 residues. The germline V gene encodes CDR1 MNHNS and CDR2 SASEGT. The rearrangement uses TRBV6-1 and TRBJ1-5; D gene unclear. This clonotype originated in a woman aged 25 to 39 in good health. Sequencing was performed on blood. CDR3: CASSEADDSNQPQHF. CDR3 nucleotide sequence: TGTGCCAGCAGTGAAGCGGATGATAGCAATCAGCCCCAGCATTTT.